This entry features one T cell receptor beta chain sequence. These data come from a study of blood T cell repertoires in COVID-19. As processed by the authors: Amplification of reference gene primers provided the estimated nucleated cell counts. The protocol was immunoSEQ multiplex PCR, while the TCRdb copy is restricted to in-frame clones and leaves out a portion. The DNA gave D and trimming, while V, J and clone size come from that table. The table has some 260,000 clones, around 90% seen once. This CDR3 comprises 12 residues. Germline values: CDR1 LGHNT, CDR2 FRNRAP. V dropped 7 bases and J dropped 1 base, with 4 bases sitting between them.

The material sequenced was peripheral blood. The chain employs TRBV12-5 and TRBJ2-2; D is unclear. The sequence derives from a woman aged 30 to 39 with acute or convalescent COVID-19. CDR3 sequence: CASVRNTGELFF. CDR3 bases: TGTGCTAGTGTGCGGAACACCGGGGAGCTGTTTTTT. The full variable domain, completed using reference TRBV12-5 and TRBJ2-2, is DARVTQTPRHKVTEMGQEVTMRCQPILGHNTVFWYRQTMMQGLELLAYFRNRAPLDDSGMPKDRFSAEMPDATLATLKIQPSEPRDSAVYFCASVRNTGELFFGEGSRLTVL.